Listed here are 15 T cell receptor beta chains from one sample, sequenced in a study of monozygotic twins with inflammatory bowel disease. After re-calling the 5' RACE reads, TCRdb lists one entry per CDR3 protein, DNA absent. Its table records 200,000 to 250,000 distinct CDR3 sequences. The sequenced material came from blood. The receptors derive from a human donor with ulcerative colitis or Crohn's disease, or a healthy co-twin of an affected twin (not recorded which).

The chain is built from TRBV5-1 and TRBJ1-2. The CDR3 sequence is 13 residues long. Germline lookup yields CDR1 SGHRS and CDR2 YFSETQ. The CDR3 region is CASSFEGQDGYTF.

V is TRBV5-4 and J is TRBJ2-5. The CDR3 has 15 amino acids. From germline, CDR1 is SGHNT and CDR2 YYREEE (reference sequence). The CDR3 loop reads CASSLESTELETQYF.

The chain carries TRBV9 and TRBJ2-3. The CDR3 is 15 residues long. The germline CDR1 and CDR2 sequences are SGDLS and YYNGEE. The CDR3: CASSVSGLLADTQYF.

This chain links TRBV7-9 with TRBJ1-2; TCRdb picks TRBD1, but there is no DNA to check that call. Germline assignment: CDR1 SEHNR and CDR2 FQNEAQ (reference sequence). This CDR3 comprises 15 residues. The CDR3 spells CASSSQDGTGYGYTF.

The V gene is TRBV28, the J gene TRBJ1-2; TCRdb indicates TRBD1, and absent DNA this call remains unverified. The germline CDR1 and CDR2 sequences are MDHEN and SYDVKM. The length of the CDR3 is 13 residues. The CDR3: CASTSDISYGYTF.

The chain carries TRBV28 and TRBJ1-2. This CDR3 is 15 amino acids long. Germline lookup yields CDR1 MDHEN and CDR2 SYDVKM. The CDR3 here is CASSFNHPTNYGYTF.

Here the CDR3 reads CSARDVAGKETQYF. The chain employs TRBV20-1 and TRBJ2-5; TCRdb reports TRBD2, a call that lacks DNA to check it against. CDR1 is DFQATT, CDR2 SNEGSKA, per germline (reference sequence). The CDR3 runs to 14 residues.

The chain combines TRBV7-9 with TRBJ2-7. Looked up from germline, CDR1 is SEHNR and CDR2 is FQNEAQ (reference sequence). This CDR3 has 12 residues. CDR3 amino acids: CASSPVNYEQYF.

The chain is built from TRBV7-9 and TRBJ1-1. CDR1 SEHNR and CDR2 FQNEAQ come from the germline V gene (reference sequence). The CDR3 is 15 amino acids. The CDR3 loop is CASSLTSGFPAEAFF.

The chain joins TRBV7-9 to TRBJ1-1. This CDR3 has 14 amino acids. The germline gives CDR1 SEHNR, CDR2 FQNEAQ (reference sequence). The CDR3 protein is CASSPTWQDTEAFF.

The J gene is TRBJ1-3, the V gene TRBV7-9; the D call of TRBD1 rests on TCRdb alone, since no DNA is present to check it. This CDR3 has 16 amino acids. Germline V lookup: CDR1 SEHNR, CDR2 FQNEAQ (reference sequence). CDR3 sequence: CASSPRDREAGNTIYF. Full variable domain (rest looked up from reference TRBV7-9 and TRBJ1-3): DTGVSQNPRHKITKRGQNVTFRCDPISEHNRLYWYRQTLGQGPEFLTYFQNEAQLEKSRLLSDRFSAERPKGSFSTLEIQRTEQGDSAMYLCASSPRDREAGNTIYFGEGSWLTVV.

The chain is built from TRBV7-9 and TRBJ1-1. This CDR3 is built from 15 residues. CDR1 is SEHNR and CDR2 is FQNEAQ in the germline V gene (reference sequence). The CDR3 reads CASSPGTRAGTEAFF.

The chain joins TRBV6-1 to TRBJ2-1; TCRdb indicates TRBD2, and absent DNA this call remains unverified. Germline CDR1 MNHNS, CDR2 SASEGT. The length of the CDR3 is 16 residues. The CDR3 is CASRRDGERPYNEQFF.

CDR3 residues: CASSYSGMNYGYTF. The rearrangement joins TRBV6-6 to TRBJ1-2. Germline V gene lookup returns CDR1 MNHNY and CDR2 SVGAGI (reference sequence). The CDR3 extends over 14 amino acids.

The CDR3 here is CSARGDSQGFGYTF. This chain uses TRBV20-1 with TRBJ1-2; the D gene TCRdb calls, TRBD1, cannot be checked with no DNA. CDR3 size: 14 residues. Germline V lookup: CDR1 DFQATT, CDR2 SNEGSKA (reference sequence).